Shown below are 11 T cell receptor beta chains from a single sample sequenced in a study of T cells in Graves' hyperthyroidism and ophthalmopathy. Using RNA transcripts as the source, TCR beta CDR3 regions were amplified. When the TCR CDR3 underwent first-round RT-PCR, the HTBI primer set was used. MiXCR was run by TCRdb on the multiplex PCR reads, yielding one entry per CDR3 protein. The profile shows hundreds of thousands of distinct CDR3 sequences, just under 25% of them singletons. The specimen sequenced was blood. Receptors were obtained from a man aged 50 or older with Graves' hyperthyroidism.

This clonotype was seen a few times. V is TRBV20-1 and J is TRBJ1-1; a weak D match, TRBD1 (5 bases). The germline CDR1 and CDR2 sequences are DFQATT and SNEGSKA (reference sequence). Trimming left V 5 bases short and J 1 base short, with 8 bases between. CDR3 length: 12 residues. The CDR3 is CSALGGNTEAFF. CDR3 DNA: TGCAGTGCTCTGGGGGGGAACACTGAAGCTTTCTTT.

The chain has TRBV29-1 and TRBJ1-1, with D possibly being TRBD1 (5 bases). Germline CDR1 SQVTM, CDR2 ANQGSEA. The CDR3 has 13 amino acids. V dropped 5 bases and J dropped 2 bases, with 12 bases sitting between them. CDR3 protein: CSVNEGFNTEAFF. The CDR3 bases are TGCAGCGTTAACGAGGGGTTTAACACTGAAGCTTTCTTT.

This clonotype was counted many times. The CDR3 DNA sequence: TGTGCCAGCAGTGAAGACCGCCAGAGGGGGTACTTC. It yields the protein CASSEDRQRGYF. The rearrangement joins TRBV2 to TRBJ2-5; D assignment may be TRBD1 or TRBD2 (5 bases each). V was trimmed by 1 base and J by 13 bases, leaving 13 bases between them. Germline CDR1 SNHLY, CDR2 FYNNEI. This CDR3 spans 12 amino acids.

This clonotype turned up a few times. The rearrangement uses TRBV10-3 and TRBJ1-1, with D perhaps matching TRBD1 (5 bases). CDR3 size: 15 residues. The V end was cut by 6 bases, the J end by 4 bases, with 18 bases between. Germline values: CDR1 ENHRY, CDR2 SYGVKD. The CDR3 DNA reads as TGTGCCATCAGAGGGGAGGGCCCCTCTGGCACTGAAGCTTTCTTT. Its translation is CAIRGEGPSGTEAFF.

This clonotype was counted ten times or more. The CDR3 region has the DNA TGTGCCTGGAGTGTAAACACTGAAGCTTTCTTT. Translating it yields CAWSVNTEAFF. The chain combines TRBV30 with TRBJ1-1, with unresolved D. Germline V lookup: CDR1 GTSNPN, CDR2 SVGIG (reference sequence). The V and J ends lost 0 bases and 2 bases respectively, with 1 base between them. CDR3 length: 11 residues.

V is TRBV9 and J is TRBJ2-1, with 8 bases matching TRBD1. The ends lost 3 bases at V and 6 bases at J; junction bases unmatched: 2. The germline V gene encodes CDR1 SGDLS and CDR2 YYNGEE. The CDR3 extends over 13 amino acids. The CDR3 reads CASSGTGGNEQFF. DNA of the CDR3: TGTGCCAGCAGCGGCACAGGGGGCAATGAGCAGTTCTTC.

This clonotype was found many times. The CDR3 DNA reads as TGTGCCAGCAGCCAGGGACAGGCCTCCTACGAGCAGTACTTC. Amino acid sequence: CASSQGQASYEQYF. V gene TRBV7-2 combines with J gene TRBJ2-7; 8 bases agree with TRBD1. The V segment lost 5 bases and the J segment 0 bases; nucleotides outside the gene matches: 3. The CDR3 is 14 residues long. Germline V gene data show CDR1 as SGHTA and CDR2 as FQGNSA. The whole variable domain, filled in from reference TRBV7-2 and TRBJ2-7, reads GAGVSQSPSNKVTEKGKDVELRCDPISGHTALYWYRQSLGQGLEFLIYFQGNSAPDKSGLPSDRFSAERTGGSVSTLTIQRTQQEDSAVYLCASSQGQASYEQYFGPGTRLTVT.

This clonotype was picked up a small number of times. This sequence joins TRBV11-3 and TRBJ2-3, with TRBD2 as a possible D gene (5 bases). CDR1 and CDR2 (germline): SGHNT, YENEEA. V lost 0 bases to trimming and J lost 4 bases, with 17 bases between them. The CDR3 length is 17 residues. The CDR3 bases are TGTGCCAGCAGCTTAGACCACGAGGGAGTCTGGGCAGATACGCAGTATTTT. Amino acids: CASSLDHEGVWADTQYF.

This clonotype was detected a few times. The genes are TRBV29-1 and TRBJ1-1; possibly TRBD1 for D (5 bases). Trimming took off 6 bases at V and 1 base at J, with 18 bases between the two ends. There are 15 residues in the CDR3. Germline assignment: CDR1 SQVTM and CDR2 ANQGSEA. The CDR3: CSVSHEGYENTEAFF. The CDR3 DNA is TGCAGCGTCAGCCACGAGGGGTATGAGAACACTGAAGCTTTCTTT.

The CDR3 is CSARTGSRETEAFF. The CDR3 DNA sequence: TGCAGCGCCAGGACAGGGTCTAGGGAGACTGAAGCTTTCTTT. The chain uses TRBV29-1 and TRBJ1-1, with 8 bases aligning to TRBD1. The CDR3 covers 14 residues. Per the germline V gene, CDR1 is SQVTM and CDR2 is ANQGSEA. V shed 7 bases and J 5 bases; nucleotides not matched to a gene: 12.

This clonotype was recorded a few times. The chain links TRBV7-2 to TRBJ1-2; 10 bases are a match to TRBD1. The CDR3 sequence is 14 residues long. The germline CDR1 and CDR2 sequences are SGHTA and FQGNSA. After removal of 5 bases from V and 3 bases from J, the junction contained 3 bases not matched to a gene. The CDR3 sequence is CASSPDRGHYGYTF. CDR3 DNA sequence: TGTGCCAGCAGCCCAGACAGGGGGCACTATGGCTACACCTTC. Based on the CDR3 plus reference TRBV7-2 and TRBJ1-2, the full variable domain is GAGVSQSPSNKVTEKGKDVELRCDPISGHTALYWYRQSLGQGLEFLIYFQGNSAPDKSGLPSDRFSAERTGGSVSTLTIQRTQQEDSAVYLCASSPDRGHYGYTFGSGTRLTVV.